This entry describes one T cell receptor beta chain. The TCR beta libraries were generated through quantitative 5'-RACE incorporating molecular barcodes. Using its own MiXCR run on the 5' RACE reads, TCRdb lists one record per CDR3 protein. The sample has roughly 120,000 distinct CDR3 sequences, roughly an eighth seen once. This sample was included in a study of CD8 T cells in ankylosing spondylitis. V was pared by 0 bases and J by 5 bases, with 10 bases between. The CDR3 length is 14 residues. The rearrangement joins TRBV12-3 or TRBV12-4 to TRBJ2-5; the D is unclear. The sequenced sample was blood, either unsorted or a sorted T cell fraction (not recorded which). The receptor was isolated from a female donor with ankylosing spondylitis or in good health (not recorded which). The chain's CDR3 is CASSLALSGETQYF. For the CDR3, the DNA is TGTGCCAGCAGTTTAGCTTTGAGTGGGGAGACCCAGTACTTC.